What follows is one T cell receptor beta chain and its context. Antigen unknown. Losses at the gene ends were 3 bases for V and 8 bases for J; bases not matched to a gene: 8. The germline CDR1 and CDR2 sequences are MNHEY and SVGEGT. The CDR3 contains 15 residues. The sample is drawn from a study of CD8 T cells in Susac syndrome. Notes on the study in general: It was acknowledged in the study that its TCR sequencing and HLA analysis involved a relatively small number of individuals.

Sequencing of TCR beta drew on CD8+ and CD4+ T cells from blood. In contrast to the negatively isolated CD8+ and CD4+ T cells, TEMRA cells were FACS-enriched. RNA in amounts of roughly 0.5 to 1 ug was reverse transcribed with random hexamers. Amplification of TCR beta CDR3 used immunoSEQ multiplex PCR across 54 Vbeta and 13 Jbeta. A single record per CDR3 protein comes from TCRdb applying MiXCR to the immunoSEQ multiplex PCR reads. The table lists 150,000 to 200,000 distinct CDR3 sequences, approximately 94% of them singletons. The receptor was isolated from a human donor with multiple sclerosis. The sequenced material came from CD4+ T cells from PBMCs. This chain uses TRBV6-2 or TRBV6-3 with TRBJ2-1, with TRBD2 matching over 9 bases. The DNA for the CDR3 is TGTGCCAGCAGTTATGGAAGCGGGAGGACGGATGAGCAGTTCTTC. Translated, it gives CASSYGSGRTDEQFF.